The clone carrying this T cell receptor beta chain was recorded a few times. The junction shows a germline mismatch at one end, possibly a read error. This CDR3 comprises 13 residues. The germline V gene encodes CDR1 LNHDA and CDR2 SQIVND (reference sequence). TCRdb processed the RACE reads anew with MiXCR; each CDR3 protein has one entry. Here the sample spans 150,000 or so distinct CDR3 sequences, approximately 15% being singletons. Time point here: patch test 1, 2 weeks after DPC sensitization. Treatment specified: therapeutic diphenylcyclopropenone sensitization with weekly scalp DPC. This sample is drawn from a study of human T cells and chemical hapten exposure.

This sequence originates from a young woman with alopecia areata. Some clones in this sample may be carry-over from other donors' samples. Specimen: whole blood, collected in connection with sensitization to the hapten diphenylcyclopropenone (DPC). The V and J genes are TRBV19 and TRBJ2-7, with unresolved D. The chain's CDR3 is CASSTPAGGSTNF. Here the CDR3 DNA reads TGTGCCAGTAGCACTCCCGCAGGCGGATCCACCAACTTC.